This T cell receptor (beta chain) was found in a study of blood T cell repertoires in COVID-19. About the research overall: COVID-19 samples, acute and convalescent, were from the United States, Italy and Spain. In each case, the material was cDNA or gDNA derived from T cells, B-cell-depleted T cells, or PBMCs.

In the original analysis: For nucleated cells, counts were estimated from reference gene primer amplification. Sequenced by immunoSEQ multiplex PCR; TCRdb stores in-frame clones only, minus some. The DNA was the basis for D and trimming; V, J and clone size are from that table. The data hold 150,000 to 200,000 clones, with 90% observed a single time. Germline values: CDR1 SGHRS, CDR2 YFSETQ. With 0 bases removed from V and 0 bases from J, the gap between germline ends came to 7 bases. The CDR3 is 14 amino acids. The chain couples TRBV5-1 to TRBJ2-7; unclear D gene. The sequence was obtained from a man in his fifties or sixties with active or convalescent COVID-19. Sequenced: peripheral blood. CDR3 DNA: TGCGCCAGCAGCTTGGCTCAGGTCTCCTACGAGCAGTACTTC. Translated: CASSLAQVSYEQYF.